A selection of T cell receptor beta chains follows, all from one sample in a study of shared clonotypes between healthy human individuals. The assay was immunoSEQ multiplex PCR, and TCRdb's table has in-frame clones only and misses some. The repertoire consists of about 2 million clones, with 90% to 95% occurring once and the leading ten covering 0.1% to 0.15%. Input material: naive CD4+ T cells sorted from blood. Source of these receptors: a young man in good health. CDR3s include the opening cysteine and the closing phenylalanine or tryptophan. The order of the fields is V gene, J gene, CDR3 length, D gene, CDR3 protein, CDR3 DNA. D genes are given only for firm matches.

>TRBV6-4|TRBJ2-1|14|.
CASSDSGTGDEQFF
TGTGCCAGCAGTGACTCGGGGACGGGAGATGAGCAGTTCTTC
>TRBV14|TRBJ1-1|15|.
CASSQVAGRRTEAFF
TGTGCCAGCAGCCAAGTAGCGGGCAGGAGGACTGAAGCTTTCTTT
>TRBV9|TRBJ2-7|16|.
CASSVGQGPEMGGQYF
TGTGCCAGCAGCGTGGGCCAGGGCCCAGAAATGGGGGGGCAGTACTTC
>TRBV10-3|TRBJ1-4|12|TRBD1
CAIGDSNEKLFF
TGTGCCATCGGGGACAGTAATGAAAAACTGTTTTTT
>TRBV7-2|TRBJ2-7|17|.
CASSSQDGGPSSYEQYF
TGTGCCAGCAGCTCCCAGGACGGCGGGCCCAGCTCCTACGAGCAGTACTTC
>TRBV30|TRBJ2-3|12|.
CAWSVGTDTQYF
TGTGCCTGGAGTGTGGGCACAGATACGCAGTATTTT
>TRBV2|TRBJ2-3|14|.
CASPGFGRTDTQYF
TGTGCCAGCCCCGGATTCGGCCGCACAGATACGCAGTATTTT
>TRBV5-8|TRBJ1-5|12|.
CASSLTTQPQHF
TGTGCCAGCAGCTTGACAACTCAGCCCCAGCATTTT
>TRBV25-1|TRBJ1-6|14|.
CASWGTGLNSPLHF
TGTGCCAGCTGGGGGACGGGATTAAATTCACCCCTCCACTTT
>TRBV2|TRBJ2-2|13|.
CASSGVFGGELFF
TGTGCCAGCAGCGGGGTCTTTGGAGGGGAGCTGTTTTTT
>TRBV6-5|TRBJ2-1|15|TRBD2
CASSYGTSGNNEQFF
TGTGCCAGCAGTTATGGGACTAGCGGGAACAATGAGCAGTTCTTC
>TRBV18|TRBJ2-7|13|.
CASSLGSSYEQYF
TGTGCCAGCTCACTAGGGAGCTCCTACGAGCAGTACTTC
>TRBV5-1|TRBJ2-1|15|.
CASSLEGGPYNEQFF
TGCGCCAGCAGCTTGGAGGGGGGCCCCTACAATGAGCAGTTCTTC